These 13 T cell receptor beta chains came from one sample sequenced in a study of PD-1 blockade in classical Hodgkin lymphoma. Brentuximab vedotin exposure varied, and every patient relapsed after autologous stem cell transplantation. Magnetic negative selection was used to purify CD4+ T cells from thawed PBMCs. Profiled with immunoSEQ multiplex PCR; TCRdb holds only in-frame clones, not every one. The data contain thousands of clones, 80% to 90% of them singletons. The source was CD4+ T cells from blood, collected at baseline. These receptor sequences come from a human donor with classical Hodgkin lymphoma.

The rearrangement joins TRBV2 to TRBJ2-1; 13 bases line up with TRBD2. Germline V gene lookup returns CDR1 SNHLY and CDR2 FYNNEI. With V trimmed by 7 bases and J by 6 bases, 6 bases remained unmatched. The CDR3 sequence is 15 residues long. The CDR3 sequence: CASTMGLAGINEQFF. In DNA, the CDR3 is TGTGCCAGCACTATGGGACTAGCGGGGATCAATGAGCAGTTCTTC.

The chain couples TRBV5-1 to TRBJ2-5; 9 nucleotides match TRBD1. The DNA end is more similar to TRBJ2-7, so the J call may be wrong. CDR3 length equals 15 residues. Germline values: CDR1 SGHRS, CDR2 YFSETQ. DNA of the CDR3: TGCGCCAGCAGCCCTGGGACAGGGAAGGGCTACGAGCAGTACTTC. Residues: CASSPGTGKGYEQYF.

This clone was found once. CDR3 loop: CASSFRGSRTDTQYF. Here the CDR3 DNA reads TGTGCCAGCAGCTTTAGAGGGTCCCGCACAGATACGCAGTATTTT. This chain uses TRBV7-9 with TRBJ2-3, with a tentative D call TRBD2 (5 bases). V was cut by 3 bases and J by 1 base, with 11 bases left in between. The CDR3 runs to 15 residues. Looked up from germline, CDR1 is SEHNR and CDR2 is FQNEAQ (reference sequence).

V usage is TRBV7-2 and J usage is TRBJ2-5; maybe TRBD2 (5 bases). The CDR3 is made up of 15 amino acids. Between the trimmed V and J ends, which lost 5 bases and 4 bases, there was a span of 17 bases. The germline V gene has CDR1 SGHTA and CDR2 FQGNSA. The CDR3 sequence: CASSQELVTPETQYF. In DNA, the CDR3 is TGTGCCAGCAGCCAGGAACTAGTAACCCCAGAGACCCAGTACTTC.

The CDR3: CASSVVGGRDTGELFF. The CDR3 coding sequence is TGTGCCAGCAGCGTAGTAGGGGGGAGGGACACCGGGGAGCTGTTTTTT. V gene TRBV9 combines with J gene TRBJ2-2; TRBD2 might be the D (7 bases). The germline V gene encodes CDR1 SGDLS and CDR2 YYNGEE. V lost 0 bases and J 3 bases, leaving 12 bases between the germline ends. The CDR3 runs 16 residues. The complete variable domain, with remaining parts taken from reference TRBV9 and TRBJ2-2, reads DSGVTQTPKHLITATGQRVTLRCSPRSGDLSVYWYQQSLDQGLQFLIQYYNGEERAKGNILERFSAQQFPDLHSELNLSSLELGDSALYFCASSVVGGRDTGELFFGEGSRLTVL.

V is TRBV4-2 and J is TRBJ2-5; 10 bases align to TRBD1. The CDR3 consists of 17 residues. V was clipped by 0 bases and J by 1 base; unmatched bases: 5. CDR1 is LGHNA and CDR2 is YNFKEQ in the germline V gene. In DNA form, the CDR3 reads TGTGCCAGCAGCCAAGATTTGGGACAGGGGTCCCAAGAGACCCAGTACTTC. Protein: CASSQDLGQGSQETQYF.

This clone has a handful of counts. V gene TRBV5-1 combines with J gene TRBJ2-5; 7 bases are shared with TRBD1. This CDR3 contains 15 residues. With V trimmed by 4 bases and J by 2 bases, 8 bases remained unmatched. Germline CDR1 reads SGHRS; CDR2 reads YFSETQ. The CDR3 nucleotides are TGCGCCAGCAGCCACGCCGGGACAGCTCAAGAGACCCAGTACTTC. Residues: CASSHAGTAQETQYF. The full variable domain, its missing parts supplied by reference TRBV5-1 and TRBJ2-5, is KAGVTQTPRYLIKTRGQQVTLSCSPISGHRSVSWYQQTPGQGLQFLFEYFSETQRNKGNFPGRFSGRQFSNSRSEMNVSTLELGDSALYLCASSHAGTAQETQYFGPGTRLLVL.

This sequence joins TRBV5-1 and TRBJ2-1; 9 bases line up with TRBD1. The CDR3 extends over 15 amino acids. Germline lookup yields CDR1 SGHRS and CDR2 YFSETQ. V lost 0 bases to trimming and J lost 4 bases; unmatched junction nucleotides: 2. CDR3 nucleotide sequence: TGCGCCAGCAGCTTGGAAGGACAGGGGTACAATGAGCAGTTCTTC. As protein: CASSLEGQGYNEQFF.

The chain joins TRBV6-5 to TRBJ1-4; perhaps TRBD1 as D (5 bases). Germline lookup yields CDR1 MNHEY and CDR2 SVGAGI. The CDR3 is 14 amino acids. The V end lost 0 bases, the J end lost 7 bases, and 9 bases lay between the germline ends. CDR3: CASSYSDGTEKLFF. The CDR3 coding sequence is TGTGCCAGCAGTTACTCGGATGGGACTGAAAAACTGTTTTTT.

DNA for the CDR3: TGTGCCAGCAGCACCGAACATGGGGCCAACGTCCTGACTTTC. Amino acids: CASSTEHGANVLTF. The rearrangement links TRBV21-1 to TRBJ2-6; TRBD1, the table's D call, was not compared with the DNA. TRBV21-1 is given as a pseudogene. This CDR3 has 14 residues.

This clone was observed once. The V gene is TRBV6-1, the J gene TRBJ2-3; TRBD1 might be the D (6 bases). Germline V gives CDR1 MNHNS, CDR2 SASEGT. Deletions cut 5 bases from V and 3 bases from J, with 15 bases between. CDR3 length: 15 amino acids. The CDR3 sequence is CASSRLQGWTDTQYF. The CDR3 bases are TGTGCCAGCAGTCGTCTACAGGGATGGACAGATACGCAGTATTTT.

This sequence joins TRBV4-2 and TRBJ2-7; 9 nucleotides line up with TRBD1. This CDR3 contains 16 residues. Germline V gene data show CDR1 as LGHNA and CDR2 as YNFKEQ. V gave up 0 bases and J gave up 2 bases; unmatched junction bases: 5. In nucleotides, the CDR3 is TGTGCCAGCAGCCAAGAGGGACAGGGTTTCGCCTACGAGCAGTACTTC. Translation gives CASSQEGQGFAYEQYF.

The genes are TRBV18 and TRBJ2-1; D is unclear. V lost 3 bases and J 8 bases, leaving 11 bases between the germline ends. There are 13 residues in the CDR3. Germline values: CDR1 KGHSH, CDR2 LQKENI. Here the CDR3 reads CASSPSNEDEQFF. DNA of the CDR3: TGTGCCAGCTCACCTAGTAATGAGGATGAGCAGTTCTTC.